This entry describes one T cell receptor beta chain. Which antigen it targets is not known. The sample holds no much larger clone one base away, and base qualities are not on file. Library prep was done by the immunoSEQ multiplex PCR assay. For the multiplex PCR, a mixture combining 60 forward primers for TCR Vbeta segments and 13 reverse primers for TCR Jbeta segments was used. A multiplex PCR assay on genomic DNA amplified the CDR3 region of rearranged TCR beta genes. Amplified TCR beta libraries were sequenced as 87-base-pair reads on the Illumina HiSeq System. Regarding the original processing steps: In a later analysis, roughly 80 million unique TCR beta chains were counted across the 500 to 700 repertoires, and roughly 9.9 million of these chains were shared by at least two donors. Raw reads were error-corrected and collapsed into unique sequences with a nearest-neighbor algorithm that merged closely related sequences to remove PCR and sequencing errors. V, D and J gene segments were assigned by aligning CDR3 sequences to IMGT reference sequences. Each retained sequence needed at least a six-nucleotide match to both a V gene segment and a J gene segment. A rearrangement was called productive if the CDR3 had no stop codons and remained in frame with V and J, and every other rearrangement was called non-productive. Following IMGT convention, CDR3 was defined as the stretch from the second conserved V-encoded cysteine up to the conserved J-encoded phenylalanine. In an earlier analysis of approximately 500 of the donors, sequences lacking an unambiguous match to a single V gene segment were excluded. An earlier analysis of a few hundred of the donors classified V segments as functional when productive rearrangements were above 56.7% and as segregating when the standard deviation between donors was above 5%. A statistical classification framework was built to diagnose cytomegalovirus status from the catalog of TCR beta chain sequences. V and J gene assignment, in a later analysis, came from comparing TCR nucleotide sequences with IMGT/GENE-DB human TR gene sequences. In a later analysis, CDR3 sequences and most-parsimonious VDJ recombination scenarios were assigned using the TCRdist pipeline. A later analysis defined each TCR beta chain by its CDR3 amino acid sequence plus V-gene family, and excluded reads lacking a unique V-gene family. As a way to deal with suspected cross-contamination and a sequencing artifact, a later analysis dropped 450 to 600 nucleotide sequences that were highly shared and had low generation probability. A later analysis calculated a clonal expansion index for each public chain from normalized within-repertoire ranks of inferred template counts. Generation probabilities in a later analysis came from a VDJ recombination model fitted to out-of-frame rearrangements, and those results were checked against IGoR. In a later analysis, TCR-TCR, TCR-HLA and TCR-CMV co-occurrence was scored with hypergeometric tests, and a repertoire-size bias correction was applied to TCR pairs. In a later analysis, false discovery rates were estimated by permuting HLA or CMV assignments 20 times. In a later analysis, co-occurring TCRs were grouped using DBSCAN, with TCRdist sequence similarity added in when clustering inside HLA-allele-positive subsets. Repertoires with fewer than 30,000 or more than 120,000 public chains were left out of co-occurrence clustering, as were roughly five repertoires with anomalous nucleotide sharing. In its TCRdb copy, this immuneACCESS table keeps in-frame sequences only and misses some clones. Where compared with another copy, unresolved V genes explain less than half of these, and the others have no known cause. V and J calls and clone size are given by that table; D and trimming were obtained from the DNA. For this sample there are 100,000 or so clones; approximately 77% appear just once. 13% to 15% of the sample lies in the top ten.

This sample is part of a study of cytomegalovirus exposure and HLA in healthy donors (dated by TCRdb to between 2016 and 2019). For the study in its entirety: According to an earlier analysis of 587 of the donors, about 179 million T cells yielded roughly 110 million unique TCR beta sequences and about 300 Gb of sequence data. HLA typing covered class I and class II loci at four-digit resolution. To predict cytomegalovirus infection status, the study combined high-throughput TCR immunosequencing, statistical association of individual TCRs with disease status, and machine learning. The study aimed to test whether signatures of past pathogen exposure could be identified by cataloging public T cell receptors. Donor age, sex, ethnicity and CMV serostatus were compiled together with the repertoire data. All discovery cohort repertoires had been generated on a single sequencing platform. About five DR-DQ haplotypes were treated as single units for association and clustering because of strong linkage in the cohort. A later analysis re-analyzed previously published TCR beta repertoires from roughly 630 donors and added high-resolution HLA genotyping to study TCR occurrence patterns. Across around 400 genotyped donors of the cohort, an average of about 240,000 unique TCR beta nucleotide sequences per donor were sequenced, and roughly a sixth of those sequences were non-productive. An earlier analysis of some 600 of the donors applied high-throughput TCR beta sequencing to assess whether each TCR beta V gene segment acted as functional or pseudogenic. Rather than using new phenotypic data, the later analysis identified candidate immune exposures from TCR beta sequences and from how often those sequences occurred across donors. In addition to the first cohort of hundreds of subjects, a separate validation cohort of over 90 different subjects was used. The number of typed donors differed by locus: roughly 620-630 for A, B, C, DRB1 and DQB1; approximately 540 for DQA1; 600 to 610 for DPA1; and roughly 450 for DPB1. Of the approximately 400 genotyped donors, roughly 80% fell in the genetic ancestry cluster associated with self-reported Caucasian donors. The T cell repertoires of several hundred subjects were profiled by immunosequencing and related to cytomegalovirus serostatus. An early release covering 550 to 650 HLA-typed donors comprised about 320 gigabases of sequencing data and roughly 86 million unique TCR sequences. In a later genetic analysis, genome-wide SNP genotypes for about three fifths of the 666 donors were used, and that subset was treated as a discovery cohort. The study at large found these results: A further reported finding was that TCR beta sequences accurately predicted the HLA-A and HLA-B alleles for most subjects in the first cohort. The classifier was reported to diagnose cytomegalovirus status with high specificity and sensitivity in both the original cohort and the validation cohort. A later analysis found that most CMV-associated TCR beta chains appeared HLA-restricted, with HLA associations seemingly driven largely by CMV exposure. The earlier analysis of approximately 540 of the donors excluded roughly 17 rarely observed V segments, including chromosome 9 orphons, because counts were too low. An earlier analysis of approximately 500 of the donors showed that most TCR beta V segments appeared in productive rearrangements either about 90% or about 30% of the time, which broadly matched IMGT annotations. A later analysis reported that several top co-occurrence clusters appeared linked to parvovirus B19, influenza, CMV and Epstein-Barr virus. In a later genetic analysis, fewer N-insertions in productive TCRs were reported among donors in an Asian-associated ancestry cluster than the approximately 670-donor mean. V-gene and J-gene trimming of TCR beta chains was associated with a missense DCLRE1C variant in a later genetic analysis, and the association was replicated in an independent cohort. Some IMGT-functional V segments, including TRBV6-2 and TRBV6-3, could not be told apart with the 87-base-pair reads, so those segments were excluded. This cohort had only TCR beta chains sequenced, and the lack of alpha or paired-chain data limited which features could be detected. Roughly uniform sequencing depth across donors was assumed in presence/absence analyses, although this assumption may not hold. When HLA alleles, especially DR and DQ, strongly co-occurred, attributing TCR associations to individual alleles was difficult. Across donors, most TCR sequences were observed very rarely, whereas some public TCRs were present in many individuals. In vitro tests confirmed that a few of the cytomegalovirus-associated TCR beta chains recognize cytomegalovirus antigens. A later analysis found that TCR association rates varied across HLA loci, with DRB1 alleles showing the most associated TCRs and HLA-C alleles the fewest. Correlated functional status among segregating V segments might be attributable to linkage disequilibrium, but an unknown experimental factor could not be ruled out. A cluster of highly shared sequence variants was judged likely to be a technical artifact of the sequencing pipeline. The study gave a list of some 150 TCR beta chains associated with cytomegalovirus. For the cohort, immune exposure information was limited to CMV serostatus. A later analysis found that HLA-associated TCR beta chains were more clonally expanded and had lower generation probabilities than equally common non-associated chains. At a false discovery rate of 0.05, a later analysis linked 15,000 to 20,000 TCR beta sequences to specific HLA alleles. Because some donors lacked HLA typing at each locus, the association tests relied only on the typed subset. According to the authors, the approach could potentially be generalized to other disease states and immunological phenotypes.

Taken from the germline V gene (reference sequence), the CDR1 and CDR2 loops are SGHNT and YYREEE. Inclusive of the bounding cysteine and phenylalanine, the CDR3 is 15 residues long. The sequence is cut down to CDR3 DNA, 45 bases in frame from base 1. Ends trimmed: V by 0 bases, J by 6 bases; bases unmatched to a gene: 3. The cohort consisted of fewer than 700 healthy bone marrow donors. At the time of sampling, all cohort members were nominally healthy, though unrecorded immune exposures were likely present. The donor was CMV seropositive and belonged to the group of 250 to 300 seropositive cohort members. A peripheral blood sample was collected from each donor, and TCR beta sequencing was performed on peripheral blood mononuclear cells. Genomic DNA extraction from the blood cell samples was performed with the Qiagen DNeasy Blood Extraction Kit.

Sequenced: PBMCs. The receptor was isolated from a male donor in good health and CMV-seropositive. The sequence links TRBV5-4 to TRBJ2-2; 9 middle bases align to TRBD2. The nucleotide sequence reads TGTGCCAGCAGCTTGGGCGGGGGGGACCCCGGGGAGCTGTTTTTT. This encodes CASSLGGGDPGELFF. This CDR3, with the reference TRBV5-4 and TRBJ2-2 proteins standing in past its ends, gives the full variable domain ETGVTQSPTHLIKTRGQQVTLRCSSQSGHNTVSWYQQALGQGPQFIFQYYREEENGRGNFPPRFSGLQFPNYSSELNVNALELDDSALYLCASSLGGGDPGELFFGEGSRLTVL.